Listed below are T cell receptor beta chains from one sample, sequenced in a study of T-cell reconstitution after alpha-beta-depleted transplantation in children. TCRdb redid the calling of the PCR reads with MiXCR, one entry per CDR3 protein. In the table there are 700,000 to 950,000 distinct CDR3 sequences, about 16% of which are singletons. This sample comprised PBMCs, mostly from graft donor cells, obtained 360 days after TCRalphabeta/CD19-depleted stem cell transplant. The receptor source for this set is a male patient between 10 and 17 years old who had a stem cell transplant for acute lymphoblastic leukemia, so the T cells may come from the graft donor. Both conserved end residues are trimmed from each CDR3. The order of the fields is CDR3 length, V gene, clone size, J gene, CDR3 protein. Rows give clone size only sometimes, using once, few, many, or a class for an expanded clone.

len: 10
v_gene: TRBV6-2/TRBV6-3
abundance: few
j_gene: TRBJ1-1
CDR3aa: ASRLWGVEAF

len: 14
v_gene: TRBV5-1
abundance: few
j_gene: TRBJ1-2
CDR3aa: ASSHTGTGSNYGYT

len: 12
v_gene: TRBV29-1
abundance: -
j_gene: TRBJ2-1
CDR3aa: SVGTSGGHNEQF

len: 14
v_gene: TRBV29-1
abundance: few
j_gene: TRBJ2-1
CDR3aa: SVERLLERSYNEQF

len: 11
v_gene: TRBV5-1
abundance: many
j_gene: TRBJ2-1
CDR3aa: ASSPQSYNEQF

len: 12
v_gene: TRBV6-5
abundance: many
j_gene: TRBJ2-1
CDR3aa: ASSLLAGTNEQF

len: 13
v_gene: TRBV20-1
abundance: many
j_gene: TRBJ2-5
CDR3aa: SARDGGGSSETQY

len: 15
v_gene: TRBV6-5
abundance: few
j_gene: TRBJ2-6
CDR3aa: ASSYFRGRAGANVLT

len: 12
v_gene: TRBV9
abundance: -
j_gene: TRBJ2-1
CDR3aa: ASSVGSGMTEQF

len: 12
v_gene: TRBV5-4
abundance: -
j_gene: TRBJ2-5
CDR3aa: ASSTGLDMETQY

len: 14
v_gene: TRBV10-1
abundance: once
j_gene: TRBJ2-3
CDR3aa: ASSETGTSELDTQY

len: 15
v_gene: TRBV20-1
abundance: -
j_gene: TRBJ2-3
CDR3aa: CASGAGGSVSTDTQY

len: 13
v_gene: TRBV5-1
abundance: many
j_gene: TRBJ1-1
CDR3aa: ASSFVTGMNTEAF

len: 11
v_gene: TRBV12-3/TRBV12-4
abundance: -
j_gene: TRBJ2-5
CDR3aa: ASSYTSLETQY

len: 12
v_gene: TRBV5-1
abundance: many
j_gene: TRBJ2-1
CDR3aa: ATRTGTSGNEQF